These T cell receptor beta chains were read from a single sample in a study of T cell responses to AZD1222 COVID-19 vaccine. Assay used: immunoSEQ multiplex PCR; TCRdb lists only in-frame clones, some missing. The sample has 100,000 to 130,000 clones; roughly 90% are singletons. The sample consisted of peripheral blood, taken on day 0 of AZD1222 vaccination. These receptors were taken from an adult in good health. CDR3s include the opening cysteine and the closing phenylalanine or tryptophan. The D gene is left open where the match is weak. The listing skips clone size in some rows; elsewhere it reads once, few, many or a size class.

clone_size,v_call,j_call,d_call,cdr3_aa,cdr3_nt
.,TRBV9,TRBJ2-7,TRBD2,CASSVGTRFNEQYF,TGTGCCAGCAGCGTAGGGACTAGGTTTAACGAGCAGTACTTC
.,TRBV28,TRBJ1-4,.,CASSFGGSLNEKLFF,TGTGCCAGCAGTTTTGGGGGCAGCCTTAATGAAAAACTGTTTTTT
.,TRBV5-1,TRBJ2-1,.,CASSFDRYANEQFF,TGCGCCAGCAGCTTCGACAGGTATGCCAATGAGCAGTTCTTC
.,TRBV18,TRBJ1-1,TRBD1,CASATGPGTEAFF,TGTGCCAGCGCGACAGGGCCGGGAACTGAAGCTTTCTTT
.,TRBV11-2,TRBJ2-1,.,CASSYGGGLEQFF,TGTGCCAGCAGCTATGGGGGGGGGCTTGAGCAGTTCTTC
once,TRBV4-1,TRBJ2-7,.,CASSQVADSYEQYF,TGCGCCAGCAGCCAAGTTGCCGATTCCTACGAGCAGTACTTC
.,TRBV3-1/TRBV3-2,TRBJ2-7,.,CASSQEYEQYF,TGTGCCAGCAGCCAAGAATACGAGCAGTACTTC
.,TRBV6-2/TRBV6-3,TRBJ1-1,.,CASSYQANTEAFF,TGTGCCAGCAGTTACCAGGCGAACACTGAAGCTTTCTTT
.,TRBV5-1,TRBJ1-2,.,CASSLNPGTPNYGYTF,TGCGCCAGCAGCTTGAACCCAGGGACACCAAACTATGGCTACACCTTC
.,TRBV12-3/TRBV12-4,TRBJ1-5,.,CASSRRSNQPQHF,TGTGCCAGCAGCCGCCGATCGAATCAGCCCCAGCATTTT
.,TRBV28,TRBJ2-3,TRBD2,CASSLRTSGSSHTQYF,TGTGCCAGCAGTTTACGGACTAGCGGGAGTTCACATACGCAGTATTTT
.,TRBV4-3,TRBJ1-6,.,CASRGGPGNSPLHF,TGCGCCAGCAGGGGGGGCCCGGGCAATTCACCCCTCCACTTT
.,TRBV25-1,TRBJ1-2,TRBD1,CASRGDRGYGYTF,TGTGCCAGCAGGGGGGACAGGGGCTATGGCTACACCTTC
.,TRBV5-4,TRBJ2-5,.,CASSPEGLLETQYF,TGTGCCAGCAGCCCGGAGGGGTTGCTGGAGACCCAGTACTTC
.,TRBV1,TRBJ2-7,.,CTSSQDRRSSGMGEQYF,TGCACCAGCAGCCAAGATAGAAGGTCTAGCGGGATGGGTGAGCAGTACTTC
.,TRBV12-3/TRBV12-4,TRBJ1-2,.,CASSLRGWQGYTF,TGTGCCAGCAGTTTAAGGGGGTGGCAAGGCTACACCTTC
.,TRBV3-1/TRBV3-2,TRBJ1-2,.,CASSPTGGVAEGYTF,TGTGCCAGCAGCCCTACCGGCGGGGTGGCGGAAGGCTACACCTTC
once,TRBV3-1/TRBV3-2,TRBJ2-5,.,CASSHPDRFQETQYF,TGTGCCAGCAGCCACCCAGACAGGTTCCAAGAGACCCAGTACTTC
.,TRBV9,TRBJ1-1,.,CASSPGTFRGAFF,TGTGCCAGCAGCCCCGGGACCTTCCGCGGTGCTTTCTTT
.,TRBV4-3,TRBJ2-5,TRBD1,CASSPDRGYQETQYF,TGCGCCAGCAGCCCGGACAGGGGGTACCAAGAGACCCAGTACTTC
.,TRBV7-9,TRBJ1-5,.,CASSLGNQPQHF,TGTGCCAGCAGCTTAGGGAATCAGCCCCAGCATTTT
.,TRBV27,TRBJ1-2,.,CASSSTGRGYTF,TGTGCCAGCAGTTCAACAGGGAGAGGCTACACCTTC
.,TRBV6-4,TRBJ1-2,.,CASSEVGGYGYTF,TGTGCCAGCAGTGAGGTCGGGGGCTATGGCTACACCTTC
.,TRBV3-1/TRBV3-2,TRBJ1-1,.,CASSRVNTEAFF,TGTGCCAGCAGCCGCGTAAACACTGAAGCTTTCTTT
.,TRBV14,TRBJ2-1,.,CASSQVPGSYNEQFF,TGTGCCAGCAGCCAAGTTCCCGGCTCCTACAATGAGCAGTTCTTC
.,TRBV9,TRBJ1-6,TRBD1,CASSASIGTGGMPLHF,TGTGCCAGCAGCGCGAGTATCGGGACAGGGGGCATGCCCCTCCACTTT
once,TRBV4-3,TRBJ2-1,.,CASSQNNGNEQFF,TGCGCCAGCAGCCAGAATAACGGAAATGAGCAGTTCTTC
.,TRBV6-6,TRBJ1-1,.,CASSYYLGKNTEAFF,TGTGCCAGCAGTTATTATTTAGGAAAGAACACTGAAGCTTTCTTT
.,TRBV5-1,TRBJ2-1,.,CASSFRGDEQFF,TGCGCCAGCAGCTTTCGAGGCGATGAGCAGTTCTTC
.,TRBV30,TRBJ1-1,.,CAWSVLGNTEAFF,TGTGCCTGGAGTGTACTCGGCAACACTGAAGCTTTCTTT
.,TRBV6-5,TRBJ1-5,TRBD1,CASGDRGNSNQPQHF,TGTGCCAGCGGGGACAGGGGTAATAGCAATCAGCCCCAGCATTTT
.,TRBV6-5,TRBJ2-7,TRBD2,CASSFGAGGFYEQYF,TGTGCCAGCAGTTTTGGAGCGGGAGGGTTCTACGAGCAGTACTTC
.,TRBV9,TRBJ1-6,.,CASSDGSSYNSPLHF,TGTGCCAGCAGCGACGGAAGCTCCTATAATTCACCCCTCCACTTT
.,TRBV29-1,TRBJ2-1,.,CSAGTANNEQFF,TGCAGCGCCGGGACCGCAAACAATGAGCAGTTCTTC
few,TRBV7-8,TRBJ2-3,.,CASSFLVYTDTQYF,TGTGCCAGCAGCTTTTTGGTCTACACAGATACGCAGTATTTT
.,TRBV7-8,TRBJ2-7,TRBD1,CASSLDRAYEQYF,TGTGCCAGCAGCTTGGACAGGGCCTACGAGCAGTACTTC
once,TRBV10-3,TRBJ1-1,.,CAIDGGYGTEAFF,TGTGCCATCGACGGAGGTTACGGCACTGAAGCTTTCTTT
.,TRBV3-1/TRBV3-2,TRBJ2-1,.,CASSQVDSAYNEQFF,TGTGCCAGCAGCCAAGTTGATAGCGCGTACAATGAGCAGTTCTTC
few,TRBV27,TRBJ2-5,TRBD2,CASRVRTSGGIQETQYF,TGTGCCAGCAGAGTCCGGACTAGCGGGGGGATCCAAGAGACCCAGTACTTC
.,TRBV11-2,TRBJ1-2,TRBD1,CASSLADRGEGYTF,TGTGCCAGCAGCTTAGCCGACAGGGGAGAGGGCTACACCTTC
.,TRBV5-1,TRBJ2-7,TRBD2,CASSSGRAIYEQYF,TGCGCCAGCAGTAGCGGGAGGGCTATCTACGAGCAGTACTTC
.,TRBV27,TRBJ2-1,.,CASSPRQSRFNEQFF,TGTGCCAGCAGTCCCCGACAGTCTAGATTCAATGAGCAGTTCTTC
.,TRBV9,TRBJ2-5,TRBD1,CASSVAPDREGTQYF,TGTGCCAGCAGCGTAGCCCCGGACAGGGAAGGGACCCAGTACTTC
.,TRBV6-2/TRBV6-3,TRBJ2-1,.,CASSPRDPHNEQFF,TGTGCCAGCAGCCCTCGGGACCCTCACAATGAGCAGTTCTTC
.,TRBV4-2,TRBJ2-7,TRBD2,CASSLGASGGAYEQYF,TGTGCCAGCAGCTTAGGGGCTAGCGGGGGGGCCTACGAGCAGTACTTC